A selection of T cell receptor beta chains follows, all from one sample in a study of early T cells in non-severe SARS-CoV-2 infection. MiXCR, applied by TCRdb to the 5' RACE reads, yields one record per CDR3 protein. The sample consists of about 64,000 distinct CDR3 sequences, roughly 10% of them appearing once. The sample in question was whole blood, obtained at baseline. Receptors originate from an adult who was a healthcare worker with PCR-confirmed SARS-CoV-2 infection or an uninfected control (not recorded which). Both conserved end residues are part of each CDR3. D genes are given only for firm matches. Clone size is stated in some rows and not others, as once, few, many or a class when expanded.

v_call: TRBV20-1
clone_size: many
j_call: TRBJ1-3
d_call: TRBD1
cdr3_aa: CSAPGQGEGGTIYF
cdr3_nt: TGCAGTGCCCCGGGACAGGGAGAAGGGGGCACCATATATTTT

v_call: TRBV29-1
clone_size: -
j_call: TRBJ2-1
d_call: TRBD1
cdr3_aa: CSVETGEEQFF
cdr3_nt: TGCAGCGTTGAAACAGGGGAAGAGCAGTTCTTC

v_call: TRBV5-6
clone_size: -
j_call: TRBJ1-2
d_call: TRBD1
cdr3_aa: CASSLSGTGVGYTF
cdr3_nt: TGTGCCAGCAGCTTGTCAGGGACAGGGGTCGGCTACACCTTC

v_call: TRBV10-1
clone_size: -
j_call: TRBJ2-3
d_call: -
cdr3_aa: CASSESWSTDTQYF
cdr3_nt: TGCGCCAGCAGTGAGTCATGGAGCACAGATACGCAGTATTTT

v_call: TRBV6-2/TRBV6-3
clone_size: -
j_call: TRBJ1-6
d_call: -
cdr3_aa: CASNTRRTVSRLHF
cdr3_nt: TGTGCCAGCAATACTCGACGGACAGTTTCACGCCTCCACTTT

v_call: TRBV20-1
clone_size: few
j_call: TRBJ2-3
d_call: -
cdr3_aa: CSARASADTQYF
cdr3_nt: TGCAGTGCTAGAGCCAGCGCAGATACGCAGTATTTT

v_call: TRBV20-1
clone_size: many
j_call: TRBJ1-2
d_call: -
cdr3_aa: CSVTRQGSDGYTF
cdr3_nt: TGCAGTGTTACGCGTCAGGGGAGCGATGGCTACACCTTC

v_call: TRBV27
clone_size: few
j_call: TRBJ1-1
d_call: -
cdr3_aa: CASSVGGTATEAFF
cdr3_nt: TGTGCCAGCAGCGTGGGAGGGACGGCCACTGAAGCTTTCTTT

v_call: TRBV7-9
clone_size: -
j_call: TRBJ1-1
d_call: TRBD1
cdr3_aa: CASSRTGDTEAFF
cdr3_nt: TGTGCCAGCAGTCGGACAGGGGACACTGAAGCTTTCTTT

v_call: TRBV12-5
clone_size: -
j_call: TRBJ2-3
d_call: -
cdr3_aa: CASALGLATDTQYF
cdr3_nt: TGTGCTAGTGCCTTGGGGCTAGCCACAGATACGCAGTATTTT

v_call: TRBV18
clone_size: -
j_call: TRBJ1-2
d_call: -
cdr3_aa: CASSIPPPRDYGYTF
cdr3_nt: TGTGCCAGCTCAATCCCCCCGCCCAGGGACTATGGCTACACCTTC

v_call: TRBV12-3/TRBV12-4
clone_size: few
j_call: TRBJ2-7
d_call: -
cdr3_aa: CASGVSGRHYEQYF
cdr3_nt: TGTGCCAGCGGAGTTTCGGGACGCCACTACGAGCAGTACTTC

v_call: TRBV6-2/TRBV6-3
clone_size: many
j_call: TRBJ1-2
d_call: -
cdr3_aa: CASSFAVTGGYTF
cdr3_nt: TGTGCCAGCAGTTTCGCGGTGACTGGTGGCTACACCTTC

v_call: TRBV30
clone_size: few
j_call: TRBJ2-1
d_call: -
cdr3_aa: CAWGGGRSYNEQFF
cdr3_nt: TGTGCCTGGGGAGGGGGGCGCTCCTACAATGAGCAGTTCTTC

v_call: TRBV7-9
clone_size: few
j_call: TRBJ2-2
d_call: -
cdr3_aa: CASSLPLSTGELFF
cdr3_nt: TGTGCCAGCAGCTTACCTCTGTCGACCGGGGAGCTGTTTTTT

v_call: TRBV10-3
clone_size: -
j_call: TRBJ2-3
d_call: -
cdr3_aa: CAITGSSSDTQYF
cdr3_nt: TGTGCCATCACCGGAAGCAGCTCCGATACGCAGTATTTT

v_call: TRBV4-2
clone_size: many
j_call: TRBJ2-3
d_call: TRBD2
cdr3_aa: CASSQESGGAADTQYF
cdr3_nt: TGTGCCAGCAGCCAAGAATCGGGGGGGGCAGCAGATACGCAGTATTTT

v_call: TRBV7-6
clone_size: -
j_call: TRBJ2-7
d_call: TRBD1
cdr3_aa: CASSSSRGTGKGYEQYF
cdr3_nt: TGTGCCAGCAGCTCTAGCAGGGGGACAGGGAAAGGCTACGAGCAGTACTTC

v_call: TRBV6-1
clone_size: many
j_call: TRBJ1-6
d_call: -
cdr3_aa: CASSEETPLHF
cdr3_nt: TGTGCCAGCAGTGAGGAAACACCCCTCCACTTT

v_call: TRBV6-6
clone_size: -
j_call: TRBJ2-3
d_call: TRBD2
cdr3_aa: CASSPWSGGTDTQYF
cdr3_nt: TGTGCCAGCAGTCCCTGGAGCGGGGGAACAGATACGCAGTATTTT

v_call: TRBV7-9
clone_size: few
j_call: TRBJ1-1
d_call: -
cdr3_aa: CASSLWDAYDDTEAFF
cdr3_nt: TGTGCCAGCAGCCTCTGGGACGCTTATGATGACACTGAAGCTTTCTTT

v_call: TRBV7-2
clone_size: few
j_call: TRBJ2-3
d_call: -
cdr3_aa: CASSLSRASDTQYF
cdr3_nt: TGTGCCAGCAGCTTAAGCCGGGCCAGCGATACGCAGTATTTT

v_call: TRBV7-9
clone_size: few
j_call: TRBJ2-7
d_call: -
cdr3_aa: CASSPSWGEQYF
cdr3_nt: TGTGCCAGCAGCCCGTCCTGGGGCGAGCAGTACTTC

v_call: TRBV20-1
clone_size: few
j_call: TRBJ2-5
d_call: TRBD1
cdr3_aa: CSARARTGGSSRETQYF
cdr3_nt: TGCAGTGCTAGAGCCAGGACAGGGGGATCCTCGAGAGAGACCCAGTACTTC

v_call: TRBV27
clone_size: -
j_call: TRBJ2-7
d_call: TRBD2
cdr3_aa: CASSLGASGANYEQYF
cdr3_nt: TGTGCCAGCAGTTTAGGAGCGAGCGGGGCGAACTACGAGCAGTACTTC

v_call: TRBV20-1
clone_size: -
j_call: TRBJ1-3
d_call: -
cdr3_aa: CSAEGGSENTIYF
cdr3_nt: TGCAGTGCCGAGGGGGGTTCTGAAAACACCATATATTTT

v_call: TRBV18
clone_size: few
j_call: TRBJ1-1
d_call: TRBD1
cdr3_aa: CASCLGQGGDTEAFF
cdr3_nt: TGTGCCAGCTGCCTGGGACAGGGTGGAGATACTGAAGCTTTCTTT

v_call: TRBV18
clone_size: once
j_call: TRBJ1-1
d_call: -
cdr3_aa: CASSPPAVMNTEAFF
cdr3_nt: TGTGCCAGCTCACCCCCCGCAGTTATGAACACTGAAGCTTTCTTT

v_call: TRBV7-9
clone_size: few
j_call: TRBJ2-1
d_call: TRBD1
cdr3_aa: CASSPVDRGHEQFF
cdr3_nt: TGTGCCAGCAGCCCCGTCGACAGGGGCCATGAGCAGTTCTTC

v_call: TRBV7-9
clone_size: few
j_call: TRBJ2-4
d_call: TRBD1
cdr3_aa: CASSRRLDRAAKNIQYF
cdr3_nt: TGTGCCAGCAGCCGACGACTCGACAGGGCTGCCAAAAACATTCAGTACTTC

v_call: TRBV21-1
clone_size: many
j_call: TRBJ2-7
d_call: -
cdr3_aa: CASSKVSPASSYEQYF
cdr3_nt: TGTGCCAGCAGCAAAGTATCGCCGGCTAGCTCCTACGAGCAGTACTTC

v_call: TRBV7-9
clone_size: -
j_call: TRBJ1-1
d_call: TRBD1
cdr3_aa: CASSLETGGEAFF
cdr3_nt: TGTGCCAGCAGCTTAGAGACAGGGGGCGAAGCTTTCTTT

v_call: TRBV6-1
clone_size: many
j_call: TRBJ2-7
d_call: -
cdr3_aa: CASSEGGRSSYEQYF
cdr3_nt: TGTGCCAGCAGTGAAGGGGGACGGAGCTCCTACGAGCAGTACTTC

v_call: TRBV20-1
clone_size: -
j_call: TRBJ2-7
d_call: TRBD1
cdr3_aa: CSAPRDSYYEQYF
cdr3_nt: TGCAGTGCTCCCCGGGACAGCTATTACGAGCAGTACTTC

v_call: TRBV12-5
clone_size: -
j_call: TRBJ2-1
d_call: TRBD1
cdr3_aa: CASGLNRDSQIYNEQFF
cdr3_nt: TGTGCTAGTGGTTTGAATAGGGACAGCCAAATATACAATGAGCAGTTCTTC

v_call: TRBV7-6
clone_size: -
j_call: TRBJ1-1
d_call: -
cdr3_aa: CASSLPSGSTEAFF
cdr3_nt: TGTGCCAGCAGCTTACCCTCGGGCAGCACTGAAGCTTTCTTT

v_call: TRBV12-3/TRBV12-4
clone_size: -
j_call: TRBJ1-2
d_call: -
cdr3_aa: CASSLGERYTF
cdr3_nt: TGTGCCAGCAGTTTAGGGGAGCGCTACACCTTC

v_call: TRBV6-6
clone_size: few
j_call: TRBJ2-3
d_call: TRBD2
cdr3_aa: CASSYSLSGSTDTQYF
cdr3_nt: TGTGCCAGCAGTTACTCCCTTAGCGGGAGCACAGATACGCAGTATTTT

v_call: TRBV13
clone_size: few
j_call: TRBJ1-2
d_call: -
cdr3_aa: CASSPRTNTGKRDGYTF
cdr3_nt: TGTGCCAGCAGCCCCAGAACTAATACAGGGAAAAGAGATGGCTACACCTTC

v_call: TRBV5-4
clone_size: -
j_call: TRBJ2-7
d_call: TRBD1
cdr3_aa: CASSPGQATYEQYF
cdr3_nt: TGTGCCAGCAGCCCGGGACAGGCCACCTACGAGCAGTACTTC

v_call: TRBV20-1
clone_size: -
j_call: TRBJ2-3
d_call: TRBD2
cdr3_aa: CSASSFLAGGPDTQYF
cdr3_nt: TGCAGTGCTAGTTCCTTCCTAGCGGGGGGGCCGGATACGCAGTATTTT

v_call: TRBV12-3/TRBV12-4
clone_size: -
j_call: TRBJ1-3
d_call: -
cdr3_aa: CASSWHSGNTIYF
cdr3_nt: TGTGCCAGCAGTTGGCACTCTGGAAACACCATATATTTT

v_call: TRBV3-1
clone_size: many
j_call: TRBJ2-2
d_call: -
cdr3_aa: CASSPGRGRHTGELFF
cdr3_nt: TGTGCCAGCAGCCCCGGGAGGGGGCGGCACACCGGGGAGCTGTTTTTT

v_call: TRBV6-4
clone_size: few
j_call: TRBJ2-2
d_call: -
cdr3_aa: CATRNAGELFF
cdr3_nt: TGTGCCACCCGGAACGCCGGGGAGCTGTTTTTT

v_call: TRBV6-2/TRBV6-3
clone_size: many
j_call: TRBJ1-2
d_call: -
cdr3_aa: CASSYSNRRYGYTF
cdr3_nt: TGTGCCAGCAGTTACTCGAACAGGAGATATGGCTACACCTTC

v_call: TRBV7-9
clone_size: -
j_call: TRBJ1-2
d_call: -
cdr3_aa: CASSLRTAYGYTF
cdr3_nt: TGTGCCAGCAGCTTGCGGACGGCTTATGGCTACACCTTC

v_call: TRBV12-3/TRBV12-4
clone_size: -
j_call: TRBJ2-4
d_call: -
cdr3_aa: CASRARERGIQYF
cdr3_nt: TGTGCCAGCAGGGCCCGGGAAAGGGGCATTCAGTACTTC

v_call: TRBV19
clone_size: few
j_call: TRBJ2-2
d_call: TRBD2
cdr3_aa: CASSTLAGGFTGELFF
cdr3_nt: TGTGCCAGTAGTACCCTAGCGGGGGGATTCACCGGGGAGCTGTTTTTT

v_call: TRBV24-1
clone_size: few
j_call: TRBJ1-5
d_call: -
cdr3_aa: CATSDGNQPQHF
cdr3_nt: TGTGCCACCAGTGATGGCAATCAGCCCCAGCATTTT

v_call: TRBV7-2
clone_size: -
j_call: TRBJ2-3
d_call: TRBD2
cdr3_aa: CASSLVGGLDTQYF
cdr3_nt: TGTGCCAGCAGCTTAGTCGGGGGGTTGGATACGCAGTATTTT